This T cell receptor beta chain was retrieved from a study of OX40 agonist ivuxolimab in advanced cancers. Study-level background: Patients assigned to dose escalation were diagnosed with hepatocellular carcinoma, melanoma, renal cell or head and neck cancer.

Study results and caveats: Certain nonresponders likewise exhibited a low normalized T-cell clonal expansion. The CD4+ and CD8+ T cells in the blood had expanded clonally by week 6 at 0.1 to 3.0 mg/kg.

Concerning this clone: What it binds is not known.

Only in-frame clones appear in the TCRdb table, and some are missing; sequencing was by immunoSEQ multiplex PCR. This table holds some 80,000 clones, under 90% found once. The ends were cut back, 1 base at V and 2 bases at J, with 10 bases in the middle. Germline loops: CDR1 SGHAT, CDR2 FQNNGV. The CDR3 contains 15 residues. This clonotype was sampled from an adult with an advanced solid tumor such as melanoma, head and neck, liver or kidney cancer. The V gene is TRBV11-2, the J gene TRBJ2-3; D call uncertain. Sample: CD4+ or CD8+ T cells sorted from blood, taken in a trial of the OX40 agonist ivuxolimab. This chain's CDR3 is CASSLGVPYTDTQYF. CDR3 DNA sequence: TGTGCCAGCAGCTTAGGGGTTCCTTACACAGATACGCAGTATTTT.